This T cell receptor beta chain was identified during a study of naive and memory T cell subsets. An equimolar mix of two oligonucleotides served as the beta constant-region primer for TRBC1 and TRBC2. Ligated cDNA was amplified by four rounds of PCR with nested alpha and beta constant-region primers and SP2. Ligation attached a single-stranded oligonucleotide with a 12-nucleotide UMI and the SP2 primer to the cDNA 3' end. Using its own MiXCR run on the UMI-ligation and nested PCR reads, TCRdb lists one record per CDR3 protein. The table records 120,000 or so distinct CDR3 sequences, just over 35% of them present only once. Study observations and caveats: From naive to CM, EM and EMRA, diversity decreased and Gini increased.

This clonotype was observed at least ten times. The antigen is undetermined. The J segment lost 5 bases and the V segment lost 0 bases, leaving 3 bases of the junction unmatched. The CDR3 totals 15 residues. Germline loops: CDR1 SGDLS, CDR2 YYNGEE. The receptor's source is a human donor in good health. The sample taken for sequencing was central memory CD4+ T cells from blood. The chain carries TRBV9 and TRBJ2-1, with TRBD2 identical over 9 bases. The CDR3 here is CASSVASGNNNEQFF. The CDR3 bases are TGTGCCAGCAGCGTAGCTAGCGGGAACAACAATGAGCAGTTCTTC.